This is a list of T cell receptor beta chains from one sample in a study of HIV-infected patients and healthy controls. TCRdb reprocessed the 5' RACE reads with MiXCR, giving one entry per CDR3 protein. This table holds about 15,000 distinct CDR3 sequences, 9.5% to 15% found once. Sequencing used blood, obtained during antiretroviral therapy. Source of these receptors: an adult with HIV infection. The donor label of this sample is uncertain. The CDR3 runs from the conserved cysteine through the conserved F or W. A D gene is named only where the DNA matches it firmly. Expanded clones are given a class, and other clones once, few, many or no size at all.

D: NA
size: many
V: TRBV7-3
J: TRBJ2-1
DNA: TGTGCCAGCAGCTTACTCCCGGGCAATGAGCAGTTCTTC
CDR3: CASSLLPGNEQFF

D: TRBD2
size: few
V: TRBV19
J: TRBJ2-5
DNA: TGTGCCAGTAGTATAGGACTAGCGGGGGGGATTGGAGAGACCCAGTACTTC
CDR3: CASSIGLAGGIGETQYF

D: NA
size: NA
V: TRBV19
J: TRBJ2-6
DNA: TGTGCCAGTAGTAGCCCAGGGCATGGGGCCAACGTCCTGACTTTC
CDR3: CASSSPGHGANVLTF

D: NA
size: many
V: TRBV2
J: TRBJ2-2
DNA: TGTGCCAGCTCAAATGGACAGAACACCGGGGAGCTGTTTTTT
CDR3: CASSNGQNTGELFF

D: NA
size: many
V: TRBV7-8
J: TRBJ2-1
DNA: TGTGCCAGCAGCCGACGGCTAGCCTTCTCCTACAATGAGCAGTTCTTC
CDR3: CASSRRLAFSYNEQFF

D: NA
size: many
V: TRBV28
J: TRBJ2-1
DNA: TGTGCCAGCAGTTTCCCCCCAAAGTTAAGCACATACAATGAGCAGTTCTTC
CDR3: CASSFPPKLSTYNEQFF

D: NA
size: once
V: TRBV7-6
J: TRBJ2-7
DNA: TGTGCCAGCAGCTTAGCGCTCGACGGAGCCTACGAGCAGTACTTC
CDR3: CASSLALDGAYEQYF

D: NA
size: many
V: TRBV2
J: TRBJ2-1
DNA: TGTGCCAGCAGTCAACAAGGGAGGAGAAATGAGCAGTTCTTC
CDR3: CASSQQGRRNEQFF

D: TRBD1
size: many
V: TRBV18
J: TRBJ2-7
DNA: TGTGCCAGCTCACCTCAGGGGGACGAGCAGTACTTC
CDR3: CASSPQGDEQYF

D: NA
size: many
V: TRBV29-1
J: TRBJ2-3
DNA: TGCAGCGCAAGGGACTCATCAGATACGCAGTATTTT
CDR3: CSARDSSDTQYF

D: NA
size: many
V: TRBV11-2
J: TRBJ2-3
DNA: TGTGCCAGCAGCTTAGATAGATCTAGCATTCGCACAGATACGCAGTATTTT
CDR3: CASSLDRSSIRTDTQYF

D: TRBD2
size: many
V: TRBV7-8
J: TRBJ2-3
DNA: TGTGCCAGCAGCCTTGGACTAGCCTCGGATACGCAGTATTTT
CDR3: CASSLGLASDTQYF

D: TRBD2
size: many
V: TRBV6-5
J: TRBJ2-5
DNA: TGTGCCAGCAGTCCGACGAGCGGGAGGGCCCCTGAGACCCAGTACTTC
CDR3: CASSPTSGRAPETQYF

D: NA
size: many
V: TRBV4-1
J: TRBJ2-1
DNA: TGCGCCAGCAGCCAAGATCTTTCTCATGGGTTAGACCTAAGGAATGAGCAGTTCTTC
CDR3: CASSQDLSHGLDLRNEQFF

D: NA
size: many
V: TRBV7-8
J: TRBJ1-3
DNA: TGTGCCAGCAGCTTAGGGGGGGTTAGAAACACCATATATTTT
CDR3: CASSLGGVRNTIYF

D: NA
size: NA
V: TRBV24-1
J: TRBJ2-2
DNA: TGTGCCACCAGTGGTGGGTCGTCCAGCACCGGGGAGCTGTTTTTT
CDR3: CATSGGSSSTGELFF

D: NA
size: many
V: TRBV5-4
J: TRBJ2-2
DNA: TGTGCCAGCAGCTGGGAAGGGGGTATCACCGGGGAGCTGTTTTTT
CDR3: CASSWEGGITGELFF

D: NA
size: many
V: TRBV5-4
J: TRBJ2-2
DNA: TGTGCCAGCAGCGTTAGCGGTCACGGGGAGCTGTTTTTT
CDR3: CASSVSGHGELFF

D: NA
size: many
V: TRBV28
J: TRBJ1-5
DNA: TGTGCCAGCAGCCCCCTTTCGAGACGTAGCAATCAGCCCCAGCATTTT
CDR3: CASSPLSRRSNQPQHF

D: TRBD2
size: many
V: TRBV12-5
J: TRBJ2-4
DNA: TGTGCTAGTGCCCCGGGACTAGCGGTTGCCAAAAACATTCAGTACTTC
CDR3: CASAPGLAVAKNIQYF

D: NA
size: many
V: TRBV7-8
J: TRBJ2-1
DNA: TGTGCCAGCAGCTTAGACGTTGGTGAGCAGTTCTTC
CDR3: CASSLDVGEQFF